Listed below are T cell receptor beta chains from one sample, sequenced in a study of cytomegalovirus exposure and HLA in healthy donors. Assay: immunoSEQ multiplex PCR; the TCRdb copy retains only in-frame clones and omits some. Here the sample spans 200,000 or so clones, around 79% being singletons. The material sequenced was PBMCs. These receptors were taken from a girl aged 2 to 10 in good health and CMV-seronegative. Both conserved end residues are part of each CDR3. D genes are given only for firm matches. Some rows have no size entry. The others give once, few or many, or a class for an expanded clone.

clone_size,v_call,d_call,j_call,cdr3_aa,cdr3_nt
NA,TRBV21-1,NA,TRBJ2-5,CARGETSGVYQETQYF,TGTGCCAGAGGGGAAACTAGCGGGGTGTATCAAGAGACCCAGTACTTC
NA,TRBV18,NA,TRBJ1-2,CASSLGTTGANYGYTF,TGTGCCAGCTCACTTGGGACGACAGGAGCTAACTATGGCTACACCTTC
NA,TRBV11-2,NA,TRBJ2-3,CASSLNGIGTDTQYF,TGTGCCAGCAGCTTAAACGGGATTGGCACAGATACGCAGTATTTT
NA,TRBV7-2,NA,TRBJ2-7,CASSLRSDSLDEQYF,TGTGCCAGCAGCTTACGGAGCGATTCGTTAGACGAGCAGTACTTC
NA,TRBV11-3,NA,TRBJ2-2,CASSLDRGTGELFF,TGTGCCAGCAGCTTAGACAGGGGCACCGGGGAGCTGTTTTTT
once,TRBV6-6,TRBD1,TRBJ2-5,CASSYSVRGETQYF,TGTGCCAGCAGTTACTCGGTCAGGGGGGAGACCCAGTACTTC
few,TRBV19,TRBD1,TRBJ1-5,CASIQGGAPNQPQHF,TGTGCCAGTATTCAGGGGGGTGCTCCCAATCAGCCCCAGCATTTT
NA,TRBV5-4,NA,TRBJ2-3,CASSHGDTQYF,TGTGCCAGCAGCCACGGGGATACGCAGTATTTT
NA,TRBV29-1,NA,TRBJ1-2,CSVIRTVPYGYTF,TGCAGCGTCATAAGGACAGTCCCCTATGGCTACACCTTC
NA,TRBV6-5,NA,TRBJ1-5,CASSRGGPDQPQHF,TGTGCCAGCAGTCGCGGCGGGCCGGATCAGCCCCAGCATTTT
NA,TRBV19,NA,TRBJ1-5,CASTGKANQPQHF,TGTGCCAGTACAGGGAAGGCCAATCAGCCCCAGCATTTT
NA,TRBV18,NA,TRBJ1-5,CASSPSMGGVGQPQHF,TGTGCCAGCTCACCATCTATGGGCGGGGTTGGCCAGCCCCAGCATTTT
NA,TRBV7-9,TRBD1,TRBJ2-3,CASSPPGQGNTDTQYF,TGTGCCAGCAGCCCCCCCGGACAGGGCAACACAGATACGCAGTATTTT
NA,TRBV19,NA,TRBJ1-5,CASSAQGNQPQHF,TGTGCCAGTAGTGCCCAGGGGAATCAGCCCCAGCATTTT
NA,TRBV1,NA,TRBJ2-7,CTRRQGLHEQYF,TGCACCAGGCGACAGGGGCTCCACGAGCAGTACTTC
NA,TRBV5-1,NA,TRBJ2-5,CASSHYQGKGSETQYF,TGCGCCAGCAGCCACTACCAGGGGAAGGGCTCGGAGACCCAGTACTTC
NA,TRBV7-2,NA,TRBJ1-2,CASSLGRGGSAGYTF,TGTGCCAGCAGCTTAGGCCGGGGAGGGTCGGCTGGCTACACCTTC
NA,TRBV2,NA,TRBJ2-1,CASSVRESNEQFF,TGTGCCAGCAGTGTGAGGGAAAGCAATGAGCAGTTCTTC
NA,TRBV29-1,NA,TRBJ2-7,CSVVQGPREQYF,TGCAGCGTGGTGCAGGGCCCTCGGGAGCAGTACTTC
NA,TRBV4-1,TRBD2,TRBJ2-1,CASSRVGLAEDNEQFF,TGCGCCAGCAGCCGAGTAGGACTAGCGGAAGACAATGAGCAGTTCTTC
NA,TRBV10-3,TRBD2,TRBJ2-2,CAIRSDRTSENTGELFF,TGTGCCATCAGGTCCGATCGGACTAGCGAGAACACCGGGGAGCTGTTTTTT
once,TRBV7-9,NA,TRBJ2-7,CASSLDRNEQYF,TGTGCCAGCAGCTTAGACAGAAACGAGCAGTACTTC
NA,TRBV5-6,NA,TRBJ2-6,CASSDTGFANVLTF,TGTGCCAGCAGCGACACAGGGTTTGCCAACGTCCTGACTTTC
NA,TRBV29-1,NA,TRBJ2-2,CSVVRGAGELFF,TGCAGCGTTGTAAGGGGCGCCGGGGAGCTGTTTTTT
NA,TRBV9,NA,TRBJ2-5,CASSVGSNQETQYF,TGTGCCAGCAGCGTGGGCAGTAACCAAGAGACCCAGTACTTC
NA,TRBV13,TRBD2,TRBJ2-1,CASSRRLAALGEQFF,TGTGCCAGCAGCCGCAGACTAGCGGCACTCGGTGAGCAGTTCTTC
NA,TRBV10-3,NA,TRBJ2-5,CAISEGGGKVDQYF,TGTGCCATCAGTGAGGGTGGCGGGAAAGTTGACCAGTACTTC
NA,TRBV4-2,TRBD2,TRBJ2-1,CASSQETSGRSEQFF,TGTGCCAGCAGCCAAGAGACTAGCGGGAGGTCGGAGCAGTTCTTC
few,TRBV15,NA,TRBJ1-2,CATSRDQRGYTF,TGTGCCACCAGCAGAGATCAGAGGGGCTACACCTTC
NA,TRBV7-2,NA,TRBJ2-7,CASSSVNSVYEQYF,TGTGCCAGCAGCTCCGTAAACAGTGTTTACGAGCAGTACTTC
NA,TRBV15,NA,TRBJ2-1,CATSRATSEQFF,TGTGCCACCAGCAGAGCTACTAGTGAGCAGTTCTTC
NA,TRBV18,TRBD1,TRBJ1-2,CASSPENTGGVFGYTF,TGTGCCAGCTCACCAGAGAATACAGGGGGCGTTTTTGGCTACACCTTC
few,TRBV7-9,NA,TRBJ2-1,CASSRFSHHEQFF,TGTGCCAGCAGCCGCTTTAGTCACCATGAGCAGTTCTTC
NA,TRBV15,TRBD1,TRBJ2-3,CATLNPSDRRTDTQYF,TGTGCCACCCTTAACCCTTCGGACAGGCGGACAGATACGCAGTATTTT
NA,TRBV4-1,NA,TRBJ2-3,CASSQERGYDTQYF,TGCGCCAGCAGCCAAGAACGAGGGTATGATACGCAGTATTTT
NA,TRBV30,TRBD1,TRBJ2-5,CAWKLSGTGGETQYF,TGTGCCTGGAAGTTGTCCGGGACAGGTGGAGAGACCCAGTACTTC
NA,TRBV10-3,NA,TRBJ1-5,CAISPGHGAREPQHF,TGTGCCATCAGTCCGGGACACGGTGCAAGGGAGCCCCAGCATTTT
NA,TRBV25-1,NA,TRBJ1-1,CASTGGTEAFF,TGTGCCAGCACGGGGGGCACTGAAGCTTTCTTT
NA,TRBV7-9,TRBD2,TRBJ2-4,CASSPWDYHIQYF,TGTGCCAGCAGCCCATGGGACTACCACATTCAGTACTTC